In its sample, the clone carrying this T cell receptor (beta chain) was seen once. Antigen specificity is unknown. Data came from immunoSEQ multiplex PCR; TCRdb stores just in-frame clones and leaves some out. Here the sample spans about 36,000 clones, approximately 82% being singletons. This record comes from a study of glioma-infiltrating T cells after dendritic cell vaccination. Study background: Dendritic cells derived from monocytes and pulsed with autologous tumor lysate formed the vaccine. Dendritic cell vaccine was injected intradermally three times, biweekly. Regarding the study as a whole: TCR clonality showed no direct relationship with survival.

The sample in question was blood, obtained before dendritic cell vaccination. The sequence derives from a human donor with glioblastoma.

The CDR3 nucleotides are TGTGCCAGCAGACCACAGGGGGCTAACATTCAGTACTTC. Translating it yields CASRPQGANIQYF. The chain links TRBV28 to TRBJ2-4, with 9 bases matching TRBD1. In germline, CDR1 is MDHEN, CDR2 SYDVKM. This CDR3 comprises 13 residues. The V segment lost 6 bases and the J segment 7 bases; nucleotides outside the gene matches: 4.